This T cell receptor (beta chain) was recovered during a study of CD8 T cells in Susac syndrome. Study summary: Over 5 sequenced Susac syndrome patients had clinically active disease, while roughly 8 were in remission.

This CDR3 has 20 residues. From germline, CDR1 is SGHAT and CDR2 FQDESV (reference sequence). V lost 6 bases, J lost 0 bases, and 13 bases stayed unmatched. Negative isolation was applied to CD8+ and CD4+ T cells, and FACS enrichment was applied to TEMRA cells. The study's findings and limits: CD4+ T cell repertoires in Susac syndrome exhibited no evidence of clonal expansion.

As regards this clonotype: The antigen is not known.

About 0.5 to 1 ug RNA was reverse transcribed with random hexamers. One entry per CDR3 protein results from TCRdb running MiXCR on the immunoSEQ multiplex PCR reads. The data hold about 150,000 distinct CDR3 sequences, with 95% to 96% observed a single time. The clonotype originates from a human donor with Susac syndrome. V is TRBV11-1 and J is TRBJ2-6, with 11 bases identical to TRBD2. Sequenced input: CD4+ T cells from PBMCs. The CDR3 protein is CASRLQWGLAEPSGANVLTF. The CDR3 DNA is TGTGCCAGCAGACTACAGTGGGGACTAGCGGAGCCCTCTGGGGCCAACGTCCTGACTTTC.